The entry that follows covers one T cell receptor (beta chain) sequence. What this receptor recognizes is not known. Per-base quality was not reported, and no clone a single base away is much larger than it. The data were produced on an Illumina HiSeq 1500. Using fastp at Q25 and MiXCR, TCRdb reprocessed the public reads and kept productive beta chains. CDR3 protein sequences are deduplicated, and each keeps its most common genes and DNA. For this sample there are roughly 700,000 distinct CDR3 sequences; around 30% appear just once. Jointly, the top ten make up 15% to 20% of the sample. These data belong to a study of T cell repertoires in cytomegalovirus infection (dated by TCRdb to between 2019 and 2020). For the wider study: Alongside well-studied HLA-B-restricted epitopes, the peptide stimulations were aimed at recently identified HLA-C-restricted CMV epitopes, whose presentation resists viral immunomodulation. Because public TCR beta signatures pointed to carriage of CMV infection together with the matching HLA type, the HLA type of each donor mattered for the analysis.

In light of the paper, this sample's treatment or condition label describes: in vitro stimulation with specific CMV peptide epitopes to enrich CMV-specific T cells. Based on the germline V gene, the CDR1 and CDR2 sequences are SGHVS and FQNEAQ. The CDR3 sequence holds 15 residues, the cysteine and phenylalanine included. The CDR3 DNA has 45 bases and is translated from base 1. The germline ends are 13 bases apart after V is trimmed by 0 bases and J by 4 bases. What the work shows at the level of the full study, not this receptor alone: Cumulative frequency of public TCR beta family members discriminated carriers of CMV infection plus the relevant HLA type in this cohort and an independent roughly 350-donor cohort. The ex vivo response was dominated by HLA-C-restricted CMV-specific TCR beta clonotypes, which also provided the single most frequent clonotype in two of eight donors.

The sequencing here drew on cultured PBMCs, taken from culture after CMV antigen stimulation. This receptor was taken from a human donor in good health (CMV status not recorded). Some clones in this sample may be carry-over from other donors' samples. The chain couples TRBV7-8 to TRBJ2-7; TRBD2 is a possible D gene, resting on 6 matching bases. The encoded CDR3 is CASSLASSSGYEQYF. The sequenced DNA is TGTGCCAGCAGCTTAGCGAGTAGTAGCGGTTACGAGCAGTACTTC.